What follows are 5 T cell receptor beta chains derived from one specimen sequenced in a study of blood T cell repertoires in COVID-19 (dated by TCRdb to the early 2020s). Libraries came from the immunoSEQ multiplex PCR assay. In its TCRdb copy, this immuneACCESS table keeps in-frame sequences only and misses some clones. Where compared with another copy, unresolved V genes explain less than half of these, and the others have no known cause. Counted in this sample were approximately 11,000 clones; 90% of them appeared once. About a tenth of the sample is in the top ten clones. The sequencing input was peripheral blood. The receptors stem from a human donor in a cohort sampled during active COVID-19.

The V gene is TRBV5-1, the J gene TRBJ2-5; maybe TRBD1 (6 bases). The CDR3 runs 14 residues. The germline gives CDR1 SGHRS, CDR2 YFSETQ. Trimming took off 0 bases at V and 5 bases at J, with 11 bases between the two ends. The CDR3 coding sequence is TGCGCCAGCAGCTTGGCGGCCAGGGGTGAGACCCAGTACTTC. Translation gives CASSLAARGETQYF.

This rearrangement joins TRBV29-1 to TRBJ2-1; TRBD1 agrees at 8 bases. The V gene's germline CDR1 is SQVTM and CDR2 ANQGSEA. V shed 4 bases, J shed 6 bases, and the junction held 8 bases outside the gene matches. The CDR3 spans 14 residues. CDR3 nucleotide sequence: TGCAGCGTTGTTTGGCAGGGGGCCGGCAATGAGCAGTTCTTC. This encodes CSVVWQGAGNEQFF.

The J gene is TRBJ1-1, the V gene TRBV7-8, with D uncertain. The germline V gene has CDR1 SGHVS and CDR2 FQNEAQ. V gave up 2 bases and J gave up 8 bases, with 15 bases separating them. This CDR3 comprises 14 residues. This chain's CDR3 is CASSLMGHTGEAFF. CDR3 DNA: TGTGCCAGCAGCTTAATGGGCCATACGGGGGAAGCTTTCTTT. The variable domain in full, with the rest retrieved from reference TRBV7-8 and TRBJ1-1, is GAGVSQSPRYKVAKRGQDVALRCDPISGHVSLFWYQQALGQGPEFLTYFQNEAQLDKSGLPSDRFFAERPEGSVSTLKIQRTQQEDSAVYLCASSLMGHTGEAFFGQGTRLTVV.

CDR3 sequence reads: CASSLFSGGTDTQYF. The CDR3 DNA is TGTGCCAGCAGCTTGTTTAGCGGGGGCACAGATACGCAGTATTTT. The genes are TRBV11-2 and TRBJ2-3; TRBD2 matches 8 bases. V shed 3 bases and J 1 base; nucleotides not matched to a gene: 3. This CDR3 has 15 amino acids. Looked up from germline, CDR1 is SGHAT and CDR2 is FQNNGV. The variable domain in full, completed from reference TRBV11-2 and TRBJ2-3, reads EAGVAQSPRYKIIEKRQSVAFWCNPISGHATLYWYQQILGQGPKLLIQFQNNGVVDDSQLPKDRFSAERLKGVDSTLKIQPAKLEDSAVYLCASSLFSGGTDTQYFGPGTRLTVL.

V gene TRBV25-1 combines with J gene TRBJ2-5; D unclear. In germline, CDR1 is MGHDK, CDR2 SYGVNS. CDR3 size: 12 residues. The ends were cut back, 4 bases at V and 5 bases at J, with 8 bases in the middle. DNA of the CDR3: TGTGCCAGCAGTGGCGCTGCCGAGACCCAGTACTTC. Translated, it gives CASSGAAETQYF. Based on the CDR3 plus reference TRBV25-1 and TRBJ2-5, the full variable domain is EADIYQTPRYLVIGTGKKITLECSQTMGHDKMYWYQQDPGMELHLIHYSYGVNSTEKGDLSSESTVSRIRTEHFPLTLESARPSHTSQYLCASSGAAETQYFGPGTRLLVL.